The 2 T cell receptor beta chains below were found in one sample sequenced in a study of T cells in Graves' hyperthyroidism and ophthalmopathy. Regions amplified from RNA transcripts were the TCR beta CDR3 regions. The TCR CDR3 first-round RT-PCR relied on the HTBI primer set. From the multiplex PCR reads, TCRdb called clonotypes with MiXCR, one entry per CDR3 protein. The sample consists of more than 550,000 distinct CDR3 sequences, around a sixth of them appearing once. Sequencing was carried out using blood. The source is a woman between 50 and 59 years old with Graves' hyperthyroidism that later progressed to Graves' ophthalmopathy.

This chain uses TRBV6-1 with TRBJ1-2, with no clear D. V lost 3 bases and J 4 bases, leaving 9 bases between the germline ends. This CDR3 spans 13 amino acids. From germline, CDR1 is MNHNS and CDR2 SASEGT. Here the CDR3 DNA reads TGTGCCAGCAGTGAGTCGAGACTCTATGGCTACACCTTC. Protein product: CASSESRLYGYTF.

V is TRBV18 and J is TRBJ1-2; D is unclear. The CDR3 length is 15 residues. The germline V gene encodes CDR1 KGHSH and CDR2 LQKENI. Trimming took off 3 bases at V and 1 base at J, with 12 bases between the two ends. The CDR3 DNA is TGTGCCAGCTCACCGACTAATTCGGATAACTATGGCTACACCTTC. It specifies CASSPTNSDNYGYTF.